Below, 10 T cell receptor beta chains from the same sample are listed, as sequenced in a study of T cells in Graves' hyperthyroidism and ophthalmopathy. It was RNA transcripts that yielded the amplified TCR beta CDR3 regions. Researchers ran a first-round RT-PCR on the TCR CDR3 using the HTBI primer set. MiXCR was run by TCRdb on the multiplex PCR reads, yielding one entry per CDR3 protein. This sample has approximately 300,000 distinct CDR3 sequences; more than 15% occur once, and the top ten carry around 55%. Source material: blood. The receptors were gathered from an older woman with Graves' ophthalmopathy.

This chain links TRBV10-3 with TRBJ1-1; D remains ambiguous. CDR1 and CDR2 from the germline V gene are ENHRY and SYGVKD. V lost 10 bases to trimming and J lost 0 bases, with 9 bases between them. The CDR3 contains 12 residues. CDR3 nucleotide sequence: TGTGCCACCGGATTTATGAACACTGAAGCTTTCTTT. This sequence encodes CATGFMNTEAFF.

In its sample, this clonotype was seen many times. The chain carries TRBV24-1 and TRBJ1-5, with 9 nucleotides matching TRBD1. With 5 bases clipped from V and 10 bases from J, the junction kept 11 bases outside the gene matches. CDR3 length: 15 amino acids. Germline-derived CDR1 and CDR2 are KGHDR and SFDVKD. The CDR3 here is CATSGTGTGTGPQHF. The CDR3 DNA sequence: TGTGCCACCAGTGGAACCGGGACAGGGACAGGACCCCAGCATTTT.

The sample holds a few counts of this clonotype. The rearrangement uses TRBV5-1 and TRBJ1-4, with TRBD1 matching 9 bases. V trimming: 1 base; J trimming: 7 bases; junction bases outside the gene matches: 5. Germline CDR1 reads SGHRS; CDR2 reads YFSETQ. The CDR3 totals 15 residues. CDR3 DNA sequence: TGCGCCAGCAGCTTGCGGACAGGGGTCGGTGAAAAACTGTTTTTT. Translation: CASSLRTGVGEKLFF. The full variable domain, with the rest looked up from reference TRBV5-1 and TRBJ1-4, is KAGVTQTPRYLIKTRGQQVTLSCSPISGHRSVSWYQQTPGQGLQFLFEYFSETQRNKGNFPGRFSGRQFSNSRSEMNVSTLELGDSALYLCASSLRTGVGEKLFFGSGTQLSVL.

This clonotype was counted ten times or more. The CDR3 region is CASSLEGGHTYEQYF. The CDR3 region has the DNA TGTGCCAGCAGCTTAGAGGGGGGACATACCTACGAGCAGTACTTC. The J gene is TRBJ2-7, the V gene TRBV7-2, with D tentatively TRBD1 or TRBD2 (6 bases each). Trimming removed 1 base from V and 2 bases from J, with 12 bases in between. This CDR3 has 15 residues. Germline lookup yields CDR1 SGHTA and CDR2 FQGNSA.

In this sample, this clonotype turned up many times. This chain connects TRBV7-9 to TRBJ1-2; no clear D. Germline loops: CDR1 SEHNR, CDR2 FQNEAQ (reference sequence). V was shortened by 5 bases and J by 8 bases, with 12 bases between the two germline ends. This CDR3 is built from 12 residues. CDR3 DNA sequence: TGTGCCAGCAGCCTCGTCGTCGGCGGCTACACCTTC. Translation: CASSLVVGGYTF.

In this sample, this clonotype turned up many times. The CDR3 coding sequence is TGTGCCAGCAGCGCCCAACAGGCCCGGAACACTGAAGCTTTCTTT. Its translation is CASSAQQARNTEAFF. This rearrangement joins TRBV7-8 to TRBJ1-1; TRBD1 might be the D (5 bases). The CDR3 extends over 15 amino acids. V was shortened by 5 bases and J by 1 base, with 14 bases between the two germline ends. Per germline, CDR1 SGHVS and CDR2 FQNEAQ.

This clonotype has a count of ten or more. V and J are TRBV20-1 and TRBJ2-1; D perhaps matches TRBD2 (5 bases). With 7 bases removed from V and 1 base from J, the gap between germline ends came to 11 bases. The CDR3 spans 13 residues. Germline V gene sequence: CDR1 DFQATT, CDR2 SNEGSKA (reference sequence). The CDR3 loop reads CSGVGSSYNEQFF. Written as DNA, the CDR3 is TGCAGTGGAGTGGGGAGTTCCTACAATGAGCAGTTCTTC.

This clonotype was counted at least ten times. Germline is not matched at one junction end, which may reflect a read error. This rearrangement joins TRBV7-3 to TRBJ2-4, with D maybe TRBD2 (6 bases). Per the germline V gene, CDR1 is SGHTA and CDR2 is FQGTGA. The CDR3 has 13 amino acids. The CDR3 DNA reads as TGTACCAGCAGCTTCCGACTAGGAAACATTCAGTACTTC. Encoded protein: CTSSFRLGNIQYF.

This clonotype was picked up many times. CDR3 amino acids: CSARDVQPRNTEAFF. In DNA, the CDR3 is TGCAGTGCTAGAGATGTACAGCCACGGAACACTGAAGCTTTCTTT. The V gene is TRBV20-1, the J gene TRBJ1-1; D ambiguous. Germline CDR1 is DFQATT and CDR2 is SNEGSKA (reference sequence). V lost 0 bases and J 1 base, leaving 12 bases between the germline ends. This CDR3 comprises 15 residues.

This chain links TRBV7-9 with TRBJ2-7, with 7 positions matching TRBD2. This CDR3 region has 16 residues. J gave up 5 bases and V 2 bases, and 12 bases lay outside the gene matches. Germline V lookup: CDR1 SEHNR, CDR2 FQNEAQ (reference sequence). DNA for the CDR3: TGTGCCAGCAGCTTATCCGCAACCGGGACTATAGACGAGCAGTACTTC. It specifies CASSLSATGTIDEQYF.